This entry lists 7 T cell receptor beta chains sequenced from one sample in a study of CD8+ T cells in alopecia areata. Reverse transcription of extracted RNA yielded cDNA, which provided the sequencing template. Here immunoSEQ multiplex PCR was the method, and the copy in TCRdb shows in-frame clones only, minus some. The table lists about 160,000 clones, more than 75% of them singletons. The specimen comprised CD8+ T cells sorted from blood, sampled at week 0. These receptors originate from a human donor with alopecia areata.

This clone was recorded only once. The chain has TRBV14 and TRBJ1-1; tentative D call: TRBD1 (6 bases). The germline CDR1 and CDR2 sequences are SGHDN and FVKESK. Between the trimmed V and J ends, which lost 2 bases and 4 bases, there was a span of 14 bases. CDR3 length: 15 amino acids. In DNA, the CDR3 is TGTGCCAGCAGCCAAACGGGGGCGGCAAGCACTGAAGCTTTCTTT. Its translation: CASSQTGAASTEAFF.

The chain employs TRBV29-1 and TRBJ2-3; D is undetermined. Between the trimmed V and J ends, which lost 6 bases and 7 bases, there was a span of 17 bases. Germline CDR1 and CDR2: SQVTM and ANQGSEA. The CDR3 is made up of 13 amino acids. The CDR3 DNA reads TGCAGCGTCCCCGGACGGTCCGGGTATACGCAGTATTTT. Its protein is CSVPGRSGYTQYF.

V usage is TRBV29-1 and J usage is TRBJ2-6, with a tentative D call TRBD1 (6 bases). V lost 0 bases and J lost 2, with 20 bases in between. This CDR3 has 19 amino acids. The germline gives CDR1 SQVTM, CDR2 ANQGSEA. For the CDR3, the DNA is TGCAGCGTTGAAGAGTGGGCAGGGGTGAAGAAAGCTGGGGCCAACGTCCTGACTTTC. This sequence encodes CSVEEWAGVKKAGANVLTF. The full variable domain, with the rest looked up from reference TRBV29-1 and TRBJ2-6, is SAVISQKPSRDICQRGTSLTIQCQVDSQVTMMFWYRQQPGQSLTLIATANQGSEATYESGFVIDKFPISRPNLTFSTLTVSNMSPEDSSIYLCSVEEWAGVKKAGANVLTFGAGSRLTVL.

The V gene is TRBV14, the J gene TRBJ1-4; D is undetermined. Trimming stripped 1 base from V and 8 bases from J, with 14 bases between. Germline assignment: CDR1 SGHDN and CDR2 FVKESK. This CDR3 has 15 residues. This CDR3 reads CASSQGLPGGEKLFF. The CDR3 nucleotides are TGTGCCAGCAGCCAAGGACTGCCGGGAGGGGAAAAACTGTTTTTT.

The rearrangement joins TRBV4-1 to TRBJ2-2; a possible D gene is TRBD1 (8 bases). CDR1 and CDR2 (germline): MGHRA, YSYEKL. V was trimmed by 4 bases and J by 3 bases, leaving 18 bases between them. This CDR3 spans 17 amino acids. CDR3 sequence: CASSRANRGRDTGELFF. The CDR3 nucleotides are TGCGCCAGCAGCCGCGCAAACAGGGGGAGGGACACCGGGGAGCTGTTTTTT.

V usage is TRBV27 and J usage is TRBJ2-7; 7 bases fit TRBD2. J gave up 3 bases and V 0 bases, and 5 bases lay outside the gene matches. Germline loops: CDR1 MNHEY, CDR2 SMNVEV (reference sequence). This CDR3 is built from 15 residues. CDR3 coding DNA: TGTGCCAGCAGTTTATCGGGGGGGGTCCGCTACGAGCAGTACTTC. This gives the protein CASSLSGGVRYEQYF.

The chain combines TRBV5-8 with TRBJ2-7; D not resolved. CDR3 length: 15 amino acids. Germline CDR1 is SGHTS and CDR2 is YDEGEE. With 0 bases removed from V and 5 bases from J, the gap between germline ends came to 15 bases. The CDR3 DNA sequence: TGTGCCAGCAGCTTGGGCGTCCAGGCCGCCGACGAGCAGTACTTC. Its translation is CASSLGVQAADEQYF. Filled out from reference TRBV5-8 and TRBJ2-7, the complete variable domain reads EAGVTQSPTHLIKTRGQQATLRCSPISGHTSVYWYQQALGLGLQFLLWYDEGEERNRGNFPPRFSGRQFPNYSSELNVNALELEDSALYLCASSLGVQAADEQYFGPGTRLTVT.